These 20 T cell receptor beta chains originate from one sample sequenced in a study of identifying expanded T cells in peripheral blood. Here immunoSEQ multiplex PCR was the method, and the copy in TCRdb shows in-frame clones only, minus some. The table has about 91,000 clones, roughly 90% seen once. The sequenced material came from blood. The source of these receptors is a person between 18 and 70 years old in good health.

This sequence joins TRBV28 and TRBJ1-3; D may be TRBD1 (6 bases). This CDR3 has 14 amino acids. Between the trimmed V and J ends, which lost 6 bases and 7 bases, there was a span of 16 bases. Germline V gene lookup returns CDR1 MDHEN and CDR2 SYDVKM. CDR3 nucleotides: TGTGCCAGCAGCCCCCTTGACAGGATTAACACCATATATTTT. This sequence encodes CASSPLDRINTIYF.

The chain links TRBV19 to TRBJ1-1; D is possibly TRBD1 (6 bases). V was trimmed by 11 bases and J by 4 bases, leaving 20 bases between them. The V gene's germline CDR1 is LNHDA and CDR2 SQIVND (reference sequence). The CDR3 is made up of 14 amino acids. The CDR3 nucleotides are TGTGCCGGGGTGGTGGGGGCCCCGGGCACTGAAGCTTTCTTT. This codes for CAGVVGAPGTEAFF.

The CDR3 region is CAITKTRSGEGLKGGDAEAFF. The DNA of the CDR3 is TGTGCCATCACCAAAACCCGATCGGGAGAGGGACTGAAGGGGGGTGACGCTGAAGCTTTCTTT. The chain recombines TRBV10-3 with TRBJ1-1; D is possibly TRBD1 (6 bases). Germline CDR1 ENHRY, CDR2 SYGVKD. V dropped 7 bases and J dropped 6 bases, with 39 bases sitting between them. The CDR3 extends over 21 amino acids.

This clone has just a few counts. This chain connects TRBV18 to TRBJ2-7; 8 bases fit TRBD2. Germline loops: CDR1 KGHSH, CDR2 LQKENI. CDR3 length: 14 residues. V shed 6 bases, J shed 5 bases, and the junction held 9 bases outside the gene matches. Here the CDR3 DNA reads TGTGCCAGCTCTTTGTATAGCGGGACCCACGAGCAGTACTTC. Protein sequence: CASSLYSGTHEQYF.

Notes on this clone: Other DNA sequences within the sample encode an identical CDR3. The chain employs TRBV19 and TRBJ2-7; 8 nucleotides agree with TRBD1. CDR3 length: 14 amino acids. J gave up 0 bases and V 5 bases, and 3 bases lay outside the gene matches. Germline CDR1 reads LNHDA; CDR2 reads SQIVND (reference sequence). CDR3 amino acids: CASSPGQVSYEQYF. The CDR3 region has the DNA TGTGCCAGTAGTCCGGGACAGGTCTCCTACGAGCAGTACTTC.

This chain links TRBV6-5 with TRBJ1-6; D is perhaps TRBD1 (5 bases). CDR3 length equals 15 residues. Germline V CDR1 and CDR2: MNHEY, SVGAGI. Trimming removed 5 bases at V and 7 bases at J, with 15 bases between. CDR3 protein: CASSAVRAPNSPLHF. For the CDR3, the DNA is TGTGCCAGCAGTGCGGTCAGGGCCCCCAATTCACCCCTCCACTTT.

CDR3 protein: CASSFQTSHNEQFF. The DNA for the CDR3 is TGTGCCAGCAGCTTTCAGACGAGCCACAATGAGCAGTTCTTC. This sequence joins TRBV13 and TRBJ2-1; D gene ambiguous. V lost 3 bases to trimming and J lost 5 bases, with 11 bases between them. This CDR3 is 14 amino acids long. Germline loops: CDR1 PRHDT, CDR2 FYEKMQ (reference sequence).

The CDR3 nucleotides read TGTGCCAGCAGCTCCGGGACTAGCGGGAGCATCTTTTCCTACGAGCAGTACTTC. Its translation is CASSSGTSGSIFSYEQYF. The rearrangement links TRBV7-8 to TRBJ2-7, with 14 nucleotides matching TRBD2. CDR1 and CDR2 from the germline V gene are SGHVS and FQNEAQ. V shed 4 bases, J shed 1 base, and the junction held 9 bases outside the gene matches. This CDR3 has 18 residues.

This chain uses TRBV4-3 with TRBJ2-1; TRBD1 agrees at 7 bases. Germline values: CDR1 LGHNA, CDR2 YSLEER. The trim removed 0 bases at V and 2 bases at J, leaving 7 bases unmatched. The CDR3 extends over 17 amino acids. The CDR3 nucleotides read TGCGCCAGCAGCCAAGATTCTCCCGGGACAGCCTACAATGAGCAGTTCTTC. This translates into CASSQDSPGTAYNEQFF.

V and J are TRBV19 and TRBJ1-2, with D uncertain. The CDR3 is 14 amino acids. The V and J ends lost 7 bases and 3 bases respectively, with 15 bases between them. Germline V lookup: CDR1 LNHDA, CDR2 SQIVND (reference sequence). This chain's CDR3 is CASNIYGSDYGYTF. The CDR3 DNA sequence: TGTGCCAGTAATATTTACGGCTCCGACTATGGCTACACCTTC.

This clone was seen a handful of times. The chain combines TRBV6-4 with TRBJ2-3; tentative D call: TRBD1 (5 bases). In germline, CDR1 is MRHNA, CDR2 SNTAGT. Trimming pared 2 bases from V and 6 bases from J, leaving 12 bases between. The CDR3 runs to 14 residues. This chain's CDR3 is CASSDGPGSDTQYF. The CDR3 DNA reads TGTGCCAGCAGTGACGGTCCAGGGTCCGATACGCAGTATTTT.

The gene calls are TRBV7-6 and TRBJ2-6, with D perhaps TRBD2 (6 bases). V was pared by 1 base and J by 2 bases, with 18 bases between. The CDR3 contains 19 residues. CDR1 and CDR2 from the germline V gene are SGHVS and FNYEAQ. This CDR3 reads CASSLEGVGGGTGANVLTF. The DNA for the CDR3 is TGTGCCAGCAGCTTAGAGGGAGTAGGTGGGGGGACTGGGGCCAACGTCCTGACTTTC.

The CDR3 DNA sequence: TGTGCCAGCAGCCTATTACCTGCGAACACCGGGGAGCTGTTTTTT. Translating gives CASSLLPANTGELFF. The chain is built from TRBV7-9 and TRBJ2-2; D call uncertain. Trimming left V 5 bases short and J 0 bases short, with 10 bases between. Per the germline V gene, CDR1 is SEHNR and CDR2 is FQNEAQ (reference sequence). The CDR3 totals 15 residues.

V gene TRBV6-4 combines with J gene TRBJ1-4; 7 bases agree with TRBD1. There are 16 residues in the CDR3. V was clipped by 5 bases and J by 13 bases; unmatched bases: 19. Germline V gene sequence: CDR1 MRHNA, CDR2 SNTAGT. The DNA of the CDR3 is TGTGCCAGCAGTTCCCTCCCCGGGACAGCCATCGCGGGACTGTTTTTT. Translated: CASSSLPGTAIAGLFF.

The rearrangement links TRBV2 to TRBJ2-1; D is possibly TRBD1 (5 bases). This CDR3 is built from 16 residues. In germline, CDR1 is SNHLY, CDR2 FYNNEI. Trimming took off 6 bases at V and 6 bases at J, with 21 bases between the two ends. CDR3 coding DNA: TGTGCCAGCAGATCGATCCAGGGTCAGCGCCGCAATGAGCAGTTCTTC. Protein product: CASRSIQGQRRNEQFF.

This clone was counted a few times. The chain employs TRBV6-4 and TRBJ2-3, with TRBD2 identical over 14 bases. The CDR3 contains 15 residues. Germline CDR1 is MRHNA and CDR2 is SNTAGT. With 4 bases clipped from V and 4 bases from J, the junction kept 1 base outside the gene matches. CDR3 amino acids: CASSGTSGRPDTQYF. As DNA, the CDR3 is TGTGCCAGCAGTGGGACTAGCGGGAGGCCAGATACGCAGTATTTT.

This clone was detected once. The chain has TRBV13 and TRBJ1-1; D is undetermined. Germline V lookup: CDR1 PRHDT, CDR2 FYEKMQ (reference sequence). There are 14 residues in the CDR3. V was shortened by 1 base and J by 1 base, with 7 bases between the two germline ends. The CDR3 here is CASSLEARNTEAFF. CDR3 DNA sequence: TGTGCCAGCAGCTTAGAGGCCAGGAACACTGAAGCTTTCTTT.

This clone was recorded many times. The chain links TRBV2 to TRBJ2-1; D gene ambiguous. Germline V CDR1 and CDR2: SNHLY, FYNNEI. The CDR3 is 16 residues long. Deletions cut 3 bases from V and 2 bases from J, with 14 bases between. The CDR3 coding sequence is TGTGCCAGCAGTGATGCGTTGGGTTCAGCCTACAATGAGCAGTTCTTC. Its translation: CASSDALGSAYNEQFF.

Here the CDR3 DNA reads TGTGCCAGCAGCTTACCGGCTAGCCCCGATACGCAGTATTTT. Protein sequence: CASSLPASPDTQYF. The chain uses TRBV13 and TRBJ2-3; D is perhaps TRBD2 (5 bases). CDR1 and CDR2 (germline): PRHDT, FYEKMQ (reference sequence). CDR3 size: 14 residues. The V gene lost 2 bases and the J gene lost 6 bases, with 12 bases spanning the gap.

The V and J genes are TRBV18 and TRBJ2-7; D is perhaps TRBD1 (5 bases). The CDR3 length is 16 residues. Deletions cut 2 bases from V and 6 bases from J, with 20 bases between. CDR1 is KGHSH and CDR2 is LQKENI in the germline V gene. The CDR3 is CASSPKAYDSLFEQYF. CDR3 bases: TGTGCCAGCTCACCAAAGGCTTACGACAGCTTGTTCGAGCAGTACTTC.